This T cell receptor (beta chain) was profiled in a study of blood T cell repertoires in COVID-19. The overall study: From the United States, Italy and Spain came samples of acute and convalescent COVID-19. PBMCs, B-cell-depleted T cells, or T cells were the source of the cDNA or gDNA that made up the material.

Clones were sequenced by immunoSEQ multiplex PCR, and TCRdb holds only the in-frame ones, with some missing. Altogether about 270,000 clones are present, roughly 82% being singletons, with the ten largest covering 5% to 7%. Enrolled during active infection, Seattle patients were then followed longitudinally. Germline-derived CDR1 and CDR2 are SGHDT and YYEEEE. CDR3 length: 13 amino acids. The germline V and J ends were trimmed by 0 bases and 13 bases, with 14 bases remaining between them. The chain couples TRBV5-6 to TRBJ1-5, with D hard to call. Sequencing was carried out using peripheral blood. The TCR comes from a woman older than 75 with COVID-19, enrolled during active disease. The CDR3 DNA reads as TGTGCCAGCAGCTTGGGCCCTCAGGCCCCACAGCATTTT. This sequence encodes CASSLGPQAPQHF. Full variable domain (missing parts from reference TRBV5-6 and TRBJ1-5): DAGVTQSPTHLIKTRGQQVTLRCSPKSGHDTVSWYQQALGQGPQFIFQYYEEEERQRGNFPDRFSGHQFPNYSSELNVNALLLGDSALYLCASSLGPQAPQHFGDGTRLSIL.